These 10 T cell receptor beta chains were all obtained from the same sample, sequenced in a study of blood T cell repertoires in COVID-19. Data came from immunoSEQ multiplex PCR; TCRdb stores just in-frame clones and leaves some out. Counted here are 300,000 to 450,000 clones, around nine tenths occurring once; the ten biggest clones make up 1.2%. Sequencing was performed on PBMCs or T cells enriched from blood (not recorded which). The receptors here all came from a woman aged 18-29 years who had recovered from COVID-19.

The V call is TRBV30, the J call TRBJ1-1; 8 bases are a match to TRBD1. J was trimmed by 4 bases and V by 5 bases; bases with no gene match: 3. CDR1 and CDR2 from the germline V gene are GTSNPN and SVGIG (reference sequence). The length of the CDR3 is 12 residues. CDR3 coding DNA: TGTGCCTGGGACAGGGGACCCACTGAAGCTTTCTTT. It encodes CAWDRGPTEAFF.

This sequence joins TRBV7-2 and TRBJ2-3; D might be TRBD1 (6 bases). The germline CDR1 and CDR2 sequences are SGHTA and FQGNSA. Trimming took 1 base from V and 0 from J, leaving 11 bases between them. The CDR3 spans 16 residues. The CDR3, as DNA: TGTGCCAGCAGCTTAGTTGCAGGGGTTAGCACAGATACGCAGTATTTT. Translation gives CASSLVAGVSTDTQYF.

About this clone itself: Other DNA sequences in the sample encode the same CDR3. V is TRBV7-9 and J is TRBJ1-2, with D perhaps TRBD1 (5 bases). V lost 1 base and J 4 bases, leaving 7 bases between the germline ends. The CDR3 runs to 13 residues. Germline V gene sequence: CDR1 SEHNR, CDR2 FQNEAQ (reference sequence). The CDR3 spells CASSLGQIYGYTF. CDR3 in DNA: TGTGCCAGCAGCTTAGGACAGATCTATGGCTACACCTTC.

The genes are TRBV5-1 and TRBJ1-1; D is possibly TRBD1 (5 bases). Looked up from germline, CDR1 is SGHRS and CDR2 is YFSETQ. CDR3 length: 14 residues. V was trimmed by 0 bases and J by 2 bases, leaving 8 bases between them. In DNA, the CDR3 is TGCGCCAGCAGCTTGGATCAGGGTAACACTGAAGCTTTCTTT. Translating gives CASSLDQGNTEAFF.

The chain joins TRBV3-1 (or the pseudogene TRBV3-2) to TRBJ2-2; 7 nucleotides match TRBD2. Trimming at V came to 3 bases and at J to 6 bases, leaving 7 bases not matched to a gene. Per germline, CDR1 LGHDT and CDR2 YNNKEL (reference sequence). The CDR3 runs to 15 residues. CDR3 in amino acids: CASSQLGGTSGELFF. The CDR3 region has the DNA TGTGCCAGCAGCCAGTTGGGAGGGACGTCCGGGGAGCTGTTTTTT.

CDR3 nucleotides: TGTGCCAGCAGTTTCTACAGGGAGCCTAACTATGGCTACACCTTC. It translates to CASSFYREPNYGYTF. The chain uses TRBV27 and TRBJ1-2; a possible D gene is TRBD1 (6 bases). The CDR3 runs 15 residues. CDR1 MNHEY and CDR2 SMNVEV come from the germline V gene (reference sequence). The V end was cut by 3 bases, the J end by 0 bases, with 11 bases between.

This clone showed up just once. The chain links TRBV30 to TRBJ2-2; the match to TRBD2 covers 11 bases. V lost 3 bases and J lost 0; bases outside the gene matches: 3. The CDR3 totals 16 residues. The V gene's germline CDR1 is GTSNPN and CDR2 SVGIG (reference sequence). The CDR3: CAWRRLAGTNTGELFF. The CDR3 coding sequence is TGTGCCTGGAGGAGACTAGCGGGGACGAACACCGGGGAGCTGTTTTTT.

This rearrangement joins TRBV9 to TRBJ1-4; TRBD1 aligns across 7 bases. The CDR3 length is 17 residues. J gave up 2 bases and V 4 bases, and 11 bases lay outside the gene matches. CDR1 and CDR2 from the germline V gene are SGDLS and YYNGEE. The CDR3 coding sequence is TGTGCCAGCAGCTCGCTAGGGGGGACAGATACTAATGAAAAACTGTTTTTT. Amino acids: CASSSLGGTDTNEKLFF.

Written as DNA, the CDR3 is TGTGCCAGCAGCCAAGATTTAAGCTCCATGAACACTGAAGCTTTCTTT. This translates into CASSQDLSSMNTEAFF. J is TRBJ1-1 and V is TRBV14; no clear D. This CDR3 contains 16 residues. Germline loops: CDR1 SGHDN, CDR2 FVKESK. Trimming stripped 0 bases from V and 0 bases from J, with 11 bases between.

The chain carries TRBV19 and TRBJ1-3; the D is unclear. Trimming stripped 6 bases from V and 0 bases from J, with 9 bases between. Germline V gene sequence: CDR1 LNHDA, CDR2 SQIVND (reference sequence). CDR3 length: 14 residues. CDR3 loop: CASRGGISGNTIYF. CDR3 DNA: TGTGCCAGTAGAGGCGGCATCTCTGGAAACACCATATATTTT.